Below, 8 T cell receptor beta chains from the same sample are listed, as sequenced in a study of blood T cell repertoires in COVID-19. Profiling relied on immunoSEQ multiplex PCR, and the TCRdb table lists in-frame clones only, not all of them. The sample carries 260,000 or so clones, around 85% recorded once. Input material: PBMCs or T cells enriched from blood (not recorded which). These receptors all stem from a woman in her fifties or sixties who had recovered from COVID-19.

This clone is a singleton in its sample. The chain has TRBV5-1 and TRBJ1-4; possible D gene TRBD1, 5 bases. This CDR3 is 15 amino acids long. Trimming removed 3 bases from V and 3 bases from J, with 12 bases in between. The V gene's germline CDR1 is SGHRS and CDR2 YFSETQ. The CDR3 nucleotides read TGCGCCAGCAGCTCGACGGGACTACCTAATGAAAAACTGTTTTTT. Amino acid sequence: CASSSTGLPNEKLFF.

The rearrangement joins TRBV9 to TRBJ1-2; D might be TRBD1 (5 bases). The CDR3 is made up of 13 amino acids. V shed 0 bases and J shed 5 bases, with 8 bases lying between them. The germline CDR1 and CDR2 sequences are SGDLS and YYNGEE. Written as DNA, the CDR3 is TGTGCCAGCAGCGTAGGGACAAATTATGGCTACACCTTC. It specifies CASSVGTNYGYTF.

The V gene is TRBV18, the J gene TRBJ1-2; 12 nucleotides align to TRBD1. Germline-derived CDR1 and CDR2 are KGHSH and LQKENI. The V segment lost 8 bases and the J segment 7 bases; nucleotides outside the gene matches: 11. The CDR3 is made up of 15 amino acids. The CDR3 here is CASLGTGGSLGGYTF. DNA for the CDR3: TGTGCCAGCCTCGGGACAGGGGGCTCTCTCGGTGGCTACACCTTC.

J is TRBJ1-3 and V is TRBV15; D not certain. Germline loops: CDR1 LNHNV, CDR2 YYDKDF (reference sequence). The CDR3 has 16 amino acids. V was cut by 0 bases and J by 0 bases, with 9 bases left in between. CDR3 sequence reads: CATSRDLTNSGNTIYF. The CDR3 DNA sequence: TGTGCCACCAGCAGAGATCTTACAAACTCTGGAAACACCATATATTTT.

The CDR3 is CASSLAGTGYSPLHF. The CDR3 DNA follows: TGTGCCAGCAGCTTGGCGGGCACAGGGTATTCACCCCTCCACTTT. The V and J genes are TRBV5-6 and TRBJ1-6; possible D gene TRBD1, 6 bases. CDR1 SGHDT and CDR2 YYEEEE come from the germline V gene. The CDR3 sequence is 15 residues long. Trimming left V 0 bases short and J 8 bases short, with 12 bases between.

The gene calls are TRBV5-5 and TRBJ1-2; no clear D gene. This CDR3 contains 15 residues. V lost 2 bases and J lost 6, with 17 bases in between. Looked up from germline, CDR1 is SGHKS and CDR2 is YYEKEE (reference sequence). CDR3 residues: CASSLGGRRSDGYTF. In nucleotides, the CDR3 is TGTGCCAGCAGCTTAGGAGGGAGGCGGAGTGATGGCTACACCTTC.

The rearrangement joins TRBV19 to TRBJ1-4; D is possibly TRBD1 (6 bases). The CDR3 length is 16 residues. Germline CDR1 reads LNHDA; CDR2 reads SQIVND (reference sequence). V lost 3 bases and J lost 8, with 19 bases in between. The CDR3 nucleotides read TGTGCCAGTAGTATGGGGCCACCAGGGGTTGGGGAAAAACTGTTTTTT. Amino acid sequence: CASSMGPPGVGEKLFF.

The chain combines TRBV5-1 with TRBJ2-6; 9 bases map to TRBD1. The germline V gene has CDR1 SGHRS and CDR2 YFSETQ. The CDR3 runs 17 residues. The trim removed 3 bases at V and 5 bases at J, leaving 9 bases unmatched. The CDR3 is CASSSGQGRSRANVLTF. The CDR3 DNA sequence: TGCGCCAGCAGCTCGGGACAGGGTCGCTCGAGGGCCAACGTCCTGACTTTC. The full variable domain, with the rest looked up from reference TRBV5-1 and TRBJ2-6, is KAGVTQTPRYLIKTRGQQVTLSCSPISGHRSVSWYQQTPGQGLQFLFEYFSETQRNKGNFPGRFSGRQFSNSRSEMNVSTLELGDSALYLCASSSGQGRSRANVLTFGAGSRLTVL.